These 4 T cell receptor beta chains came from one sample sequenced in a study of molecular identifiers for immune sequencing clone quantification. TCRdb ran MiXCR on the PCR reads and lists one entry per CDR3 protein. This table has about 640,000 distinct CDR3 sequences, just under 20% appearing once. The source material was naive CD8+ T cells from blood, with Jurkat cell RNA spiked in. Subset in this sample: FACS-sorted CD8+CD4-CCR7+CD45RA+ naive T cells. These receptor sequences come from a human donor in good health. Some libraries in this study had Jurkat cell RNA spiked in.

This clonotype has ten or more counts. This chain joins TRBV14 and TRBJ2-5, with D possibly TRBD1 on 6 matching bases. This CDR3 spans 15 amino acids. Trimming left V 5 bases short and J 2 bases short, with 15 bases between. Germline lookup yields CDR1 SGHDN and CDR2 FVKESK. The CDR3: CASSRTTGIQETQYF. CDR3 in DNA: TGTGCCAGCAGCAGGACCACAGGGATACAAGAGACCCAGTACTTC.

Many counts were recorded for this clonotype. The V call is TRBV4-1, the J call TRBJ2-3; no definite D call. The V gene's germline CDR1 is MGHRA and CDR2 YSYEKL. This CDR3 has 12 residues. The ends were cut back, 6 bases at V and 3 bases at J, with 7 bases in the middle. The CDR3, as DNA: TGCGCCAGCAGACACGGGACAGATACGCAGTATTTT. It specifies CASRHGTDTQYF.

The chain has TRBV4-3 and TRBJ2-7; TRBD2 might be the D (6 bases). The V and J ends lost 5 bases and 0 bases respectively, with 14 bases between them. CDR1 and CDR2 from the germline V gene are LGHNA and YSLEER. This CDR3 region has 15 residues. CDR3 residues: CASSGGTGPSYEQYF. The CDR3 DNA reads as TGCGCCAGCAGCGGGGGGACGGGCCCCTCCTACGAGCAGTACTTC.

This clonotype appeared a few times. In DNA form, the CDR3 reads TGTGCCAGCAGCCCGGACAGCCACAATGAGCAGTTCTTC. As protein: CASSPDSHNEQFF. The chain couples TRBV14 to TRBJ2-1, with D perhaps matching TRBD1 (6 bases). CDR3 length: 13 amino acids. Between the trimmed V and J ends, which lost 4 bases and 5 bases, there was a span of 9 bases. Per germline, CDR1 SGHDN and CDR2 FVKESK.